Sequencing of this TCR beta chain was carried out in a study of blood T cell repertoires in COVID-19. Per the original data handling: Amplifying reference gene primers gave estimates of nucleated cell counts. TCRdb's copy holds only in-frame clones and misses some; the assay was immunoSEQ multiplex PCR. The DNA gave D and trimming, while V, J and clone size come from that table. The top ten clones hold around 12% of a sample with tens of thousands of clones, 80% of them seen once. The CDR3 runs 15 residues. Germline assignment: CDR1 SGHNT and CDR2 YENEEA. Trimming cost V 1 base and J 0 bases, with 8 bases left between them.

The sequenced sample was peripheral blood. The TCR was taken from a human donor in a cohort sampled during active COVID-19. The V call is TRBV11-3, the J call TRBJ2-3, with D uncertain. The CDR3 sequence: CASSLGLGSTDTQYF. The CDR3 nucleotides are TGTGCCAGCAGCTTAGGGCTTGGTAGCACAGATACGCAGTATTTT.